This T cell receptor (beta chain) came from a study of OX40 agonist ivuxolimab in advanced cancers. Whole-study results and caveats: The CD4+ and CD8+ T cells in the blood had expanded clonally by week 6 at 0.1 to 3.0 mg/kg. Compared with CD4+, CD8+ T cells on average had more expanded clones.

Points on this clone: The antigen is undetermined.

TCRdb keeps only in-frame clones here, not all; method: immunoSEQ multiplex PCR. Of some 130,000 clones listed, 75% to 90% are singletons. Germline V gene data show CDR1 as SGHAT and CDR2 as FQNNGV. With V trimmed by 6 bases and J by 8 bases, 12 bases remained unmatched. The CDR3 has 15 amino acids. The source of this sequence is an adult with an advanced solid tumor such as melanoma, head and neck, liver or kidney cancer. The chain couples TRBV11-2 to TRBJ1-4; TRBD1 agrees at 7 bases. The input for sequencing was CD4+ or CD8+ T cells sorted from blood, taken in a trial of the OX40 agonist ivuxolimab. CDR3 in amino acids: CASRIRDSGREKLFF. DNA for the CDR3: TGTGCCAGCAGGATCCGGGACAGCGGAAGGGAAAAACTGTTTTTT. Full variable domain (rest looked up from reference TRBV11-2 and TRBJ1-4): EAGVAQSPRYKIIEKRQSVAFWCNPISGHATLYWYQQILGQGPKLLIQFQNNGVVDDSQLPKDRFSAERLKGVDSTLKIQPAKLEDSAVYLCASRIRDSGREKLFFGSGTQLSVL.